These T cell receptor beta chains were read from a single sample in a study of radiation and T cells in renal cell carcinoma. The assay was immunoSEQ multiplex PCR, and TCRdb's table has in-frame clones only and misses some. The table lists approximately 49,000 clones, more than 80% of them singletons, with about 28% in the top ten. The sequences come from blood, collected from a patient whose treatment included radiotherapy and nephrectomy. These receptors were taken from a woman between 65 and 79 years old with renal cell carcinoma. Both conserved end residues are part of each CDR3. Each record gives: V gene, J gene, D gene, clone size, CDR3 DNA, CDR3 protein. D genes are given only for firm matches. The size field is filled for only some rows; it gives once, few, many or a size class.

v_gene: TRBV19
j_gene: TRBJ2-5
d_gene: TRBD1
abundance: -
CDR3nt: TGTGCCAGTAGTAATACCGGGACAGGGGGCTGGGAGACCCAGTACTTC
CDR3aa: CASSNTGTGGWETQYF

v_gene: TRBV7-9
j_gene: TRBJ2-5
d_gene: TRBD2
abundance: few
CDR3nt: TGTGCCAGCAGCTTAAATCTAGCGGACCGCCAAGAGACCCAGTACTTC
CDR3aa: CASSLNLADRQETQYF

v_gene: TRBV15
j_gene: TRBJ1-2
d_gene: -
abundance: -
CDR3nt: TGTGCCACCAGCAGCTGGACAGAGAACCACTATGGCTACACCTTC
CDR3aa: CATSSWTENHYGYTF

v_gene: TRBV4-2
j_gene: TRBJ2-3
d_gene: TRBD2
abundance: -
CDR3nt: TGTGCCAGCAGCCAAGATGGGGGACTAGCATTTCAGGCAGATACGCAGTATTTT
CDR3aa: CASSQDGGLAFQADTQYF

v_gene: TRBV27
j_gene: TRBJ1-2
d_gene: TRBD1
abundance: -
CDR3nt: TGTGCCAGCAGTCCGGGGACAGGGTTCTATGGCTACACCTTC
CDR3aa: CASSPGTGFYGYTF

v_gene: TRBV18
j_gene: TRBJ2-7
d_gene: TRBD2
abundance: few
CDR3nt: TGTGCCAGCTCACCTGGGGGGACTAGCGGGGGATACGAGCAGTACTTC
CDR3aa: CASSPGGTSGGYEQYF

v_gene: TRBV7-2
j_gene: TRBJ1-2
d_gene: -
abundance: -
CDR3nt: TGTGCCAGCAGCTACGACCGAGCGGGCTACACCTTC
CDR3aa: CASSYDRAGYTF

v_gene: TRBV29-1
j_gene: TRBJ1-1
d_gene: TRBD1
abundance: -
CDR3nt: TGCAGCGTGAAGTGCAGGGGGATGAACACTGAAGCTTTCTTT
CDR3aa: CSVKCRGMNTEAFF

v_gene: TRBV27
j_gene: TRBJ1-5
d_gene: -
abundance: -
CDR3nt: TGTGCCAGCAGCCCCCTCCGCAATCAGCCCCAGCATTTT
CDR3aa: CASSPLRNQPQHF

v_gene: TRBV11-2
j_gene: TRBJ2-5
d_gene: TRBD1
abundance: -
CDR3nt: TGTGCCAGCAGCACCCGGGACAGGTCATACCAAGAGACCCAGTACTTC
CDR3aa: CASSTRDRSYQETQYF

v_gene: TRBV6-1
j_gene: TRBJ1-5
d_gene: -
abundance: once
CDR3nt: TGTGCCAGCAGTGAATTCGGCAGGAGCAATCAGCCCCAGCATTTT
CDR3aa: CASSEFGRSNQPQHF

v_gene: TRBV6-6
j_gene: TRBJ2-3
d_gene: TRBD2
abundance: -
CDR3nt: TGTGCCAGCAGTTACGGACTAGCGGGAGGAGTAGATACGCAGTATTTT
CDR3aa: CASSYGLAGGVDTQYF

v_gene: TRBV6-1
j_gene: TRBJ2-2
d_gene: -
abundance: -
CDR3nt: TGTGCCAGCAGTGATGGGTGGAACACCGGGGAGCTGTTTTTT
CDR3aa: CASSDGWNTGELFF

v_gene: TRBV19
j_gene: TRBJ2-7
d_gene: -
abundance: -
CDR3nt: TGTGCCAGCAGACAGGACTCTATGTCCTACGAGCAGTACTTC
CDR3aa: CASRQDSMSYEQYF

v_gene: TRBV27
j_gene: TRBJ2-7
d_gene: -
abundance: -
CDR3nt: TGTGCCAGCAGTTTTATTATGCAAAACGAGCAGTACTTC
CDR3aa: CASSFIMQNEQYF

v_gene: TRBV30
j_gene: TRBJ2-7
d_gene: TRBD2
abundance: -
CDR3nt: TGTGCCTGGACCCCTAGCGGGGGGGGCTACGAGCAGTACTTC
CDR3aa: CAWTPSGGGYEQYF

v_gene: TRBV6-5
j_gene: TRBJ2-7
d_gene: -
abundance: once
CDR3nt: TGTGCCAGCAGTTATCGTGCAGGATCTTGGGAGCAGTACTTC
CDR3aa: CASSYRAGSWEQYF

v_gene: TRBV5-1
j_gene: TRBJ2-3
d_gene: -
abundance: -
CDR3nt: TGCGCCAGCAGCTTGGAAAGGGCTATAGATACGCAGTATTTT
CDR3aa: CASSLERAIDTQYF

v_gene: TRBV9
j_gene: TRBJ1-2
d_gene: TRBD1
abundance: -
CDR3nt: TGTGCCAGCAGCGGGACCGGGACAGGGGTCGGCTACACCTTC
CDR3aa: CASSGTGTGVGYTF

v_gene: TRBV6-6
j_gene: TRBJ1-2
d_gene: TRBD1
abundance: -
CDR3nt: TGTGCCAGCAGACAGGGACAGGGTCACGGCTACACCTTC
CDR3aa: CASRQGQGHGYTF

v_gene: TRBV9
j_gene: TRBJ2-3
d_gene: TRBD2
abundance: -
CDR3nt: TGTGCCAGCAGCGTAGGAACTAGCGGGAGATTCGGTACGCAGTATTTT
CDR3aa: CASSVGTSGRFGTQYF

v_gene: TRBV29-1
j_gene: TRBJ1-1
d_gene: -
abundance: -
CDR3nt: TGCAGCGTGAGGACCTTTGAAGCTTTCTTT
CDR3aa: CSVRTFEAFF

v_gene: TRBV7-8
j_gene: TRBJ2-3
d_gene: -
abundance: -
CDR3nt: TGTGCCAGCATGGCCACCAGGGTTGGAGATACGCAGTATTTT
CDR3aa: CASMATRVGDTQYF

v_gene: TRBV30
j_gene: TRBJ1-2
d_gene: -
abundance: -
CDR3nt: TGTGCCGGGTCACAGGGACCGTGGGGCTACACCTTC
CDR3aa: CAGSQGPWGYTF

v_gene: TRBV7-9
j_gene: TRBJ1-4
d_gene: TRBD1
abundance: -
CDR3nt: TGTGCCAGCAGCTCGGGACAGGGGCGGGAAAAACTGTTTTTT
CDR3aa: CASSSGQGREKLFF

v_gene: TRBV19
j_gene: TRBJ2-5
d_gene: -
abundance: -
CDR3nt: TGTGCCAGTAGTATAGCAGGGCACAAAGAGACCCAGTACTTC
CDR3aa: CASSIAGHKETQYF

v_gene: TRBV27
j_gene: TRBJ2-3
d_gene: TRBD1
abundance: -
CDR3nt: TGTGCCAGCAGACTACTCGCAGGGGGATATGCTAGCACAGATACGCAGTATTTT
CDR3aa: CASRLLAGGYASTDTQYF

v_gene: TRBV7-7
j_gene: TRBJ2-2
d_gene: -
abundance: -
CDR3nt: TGTGCCAGCAGCCCACCGGGGACCGGGGAGCTGTTTTTT
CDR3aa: CASSPPGTGELFF

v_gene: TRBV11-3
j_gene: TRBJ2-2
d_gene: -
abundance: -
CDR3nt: TGTGCCAGCAGCTCCAGATACGCGAACACCGGGGAGCTGTTTTTT
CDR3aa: CASSSRYANTGELFF

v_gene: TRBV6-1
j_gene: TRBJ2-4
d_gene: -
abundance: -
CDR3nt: TGTGCCAGCACCTGGGAGCGAAACATTCAGTACTTC
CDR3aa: CASTWERNIQYF

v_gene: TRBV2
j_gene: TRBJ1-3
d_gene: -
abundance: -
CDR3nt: TGTGCCAGCGGGTACGCTGGAAACACCATATATTTT
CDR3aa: CASGYAGNTIYF

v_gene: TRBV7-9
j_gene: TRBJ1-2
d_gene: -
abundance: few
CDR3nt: TGTGCCAGCAGTCAGGACGGTAACTATGGCTACACCTTC
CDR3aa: CASSQDGNYGYTF

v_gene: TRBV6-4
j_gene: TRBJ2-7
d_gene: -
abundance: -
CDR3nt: TGTGCCAGCCAAGCTTTATGGGACATGGGTTGGTACGAGCAGTACTTC
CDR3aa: CASQALWDMGWYEQYF

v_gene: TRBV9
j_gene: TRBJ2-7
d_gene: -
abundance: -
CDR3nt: TGTGCCAGCAGCCCCTCAAGGGGATTCGAGCAGTACTTC
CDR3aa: CASSPSRGFEQYF

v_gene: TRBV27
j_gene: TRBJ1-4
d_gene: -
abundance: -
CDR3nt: TGTGCCAGCAGTCCCTCGGGAACAACTAATGAAAAACTGTTTTTT
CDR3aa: CASSPSGTTNEKLFF

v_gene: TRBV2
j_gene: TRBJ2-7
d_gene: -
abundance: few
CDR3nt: TGTGCCAGCAGTGTGGAATCGTACGAGCAGTACTTC
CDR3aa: CASSVESYEQYF

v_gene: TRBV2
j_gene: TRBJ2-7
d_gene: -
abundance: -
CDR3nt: TGTGCCAGCAGTGAACAGGAGTACGAGCAGTACTTC
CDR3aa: CASSEQEYEQYF

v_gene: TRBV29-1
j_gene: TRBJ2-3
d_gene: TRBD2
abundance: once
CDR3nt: TGCAGCGTTGAAGGCGGGAGGGTTAGCACAGATACGCAGTATTTT
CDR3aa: CSVEGGRVSTDTQYF

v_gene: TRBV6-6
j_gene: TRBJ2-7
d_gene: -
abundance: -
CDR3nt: TGTGCCAGCAGTTACGCCCAATGGGGCTACGAGCAGTACTTC
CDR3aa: CASSYAQWGYEQYF

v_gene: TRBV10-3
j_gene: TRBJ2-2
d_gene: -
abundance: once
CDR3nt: TGTGCCATCGGGGCAGCGGAGGCTCTTAACACCGGGGAGCTGTTTTTT
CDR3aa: CAIGAAEALNTGELFF

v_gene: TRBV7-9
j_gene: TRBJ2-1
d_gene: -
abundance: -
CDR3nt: TGTGCCAGCAGCTCATCCTCCGGGATTTCAGACAATGAGCAGTTCTTC
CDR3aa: CASSSSSGISDNEQFF